The 14 T cell receptor beta chains below come from one sample, sequenced in a study of T cells after yellow fever vaccination. TCRdb fed the 5' RACE reads into MiXCR, producing one record per CDR3 protein. Among a few hundred thousand distinct CDR3 sequences listed, 8.7% were seen once. Material: PBMCs, obtained on the day of the first yellow fever vaccination. These receptors originate from a man aged 18-30 years who received the YFV17D yellow fever vaccine.

This clonotype was seen more than once but under ten times. V usage is TRBV18 and J usage is TRBJ1-4, with 8 bases lining up with TRBD1. Germline-derived CDR1 and CDR2 are KGHSH and LQKENI. V lost 6 bases to trimming and J lost 0 bases; unmatched junction nucleotides: 9. There are 17 residues in the CDR3. The CDR3 here is CASSRGQGSATNEKLFF. The CDR3 DNA follows: TGTGCCAGCTCCCGTGGACAGGGTTCTGCAACTAATGAAAAACTGTTTTTT.

The chain combines TRBV7-6 with TRBJ2-5; 7 positions match TRBD1. Germline values: CDR1 SGHVS, CDR2 FNYEAQ. The CDR3 is made up of 17 amino acids. The ends lost 5 bases at V and 2 bases at J; junction bases unmatched: 14. The CDR3 region has the DNA TGTGCCAGCAGCCTACCGACAGGGCTAAGGGGACAAGAGACCCAGTACTTC. Translated: CASSLPTGLRGQETQYF.

The sample holds a few counts of this clonotype. This rearrangement joins TRBV12-3 or TRBV12-4 to TRBJ2-4; possibly TRBD1 or TRBD2 for D (6 bases each). The V end lost 3 bases, the J end lost 7 bases, and 10 bases lay between the germline ends. This CDR3 spans 13 amino acids. The CDR3 protein is CASSLGGRNIQYF. CDR3 DNA: TGTGCCAGCAGTTTGGGGGGCCGGAACATTCAGTACTTC.

This clonotype was observed at least ten times. This chain uses TRBV24-1 with TRBJ2-1, with 7 positions matching TRBD2. The CDR3 loop spans 13 amino acids. V gave up 12 bases and J gave up 4 bases; unmatched junction bases: 8. Germline CDR1 and CDR2: KGHDR and SFDVKD. The DNA of the CDR3 is TGTGCCGTCGGACTAGTGGGGTACAATGAGCAGTTCTTC. This sequence encodes CAVGLVGYNEQFF.

This clonotype was seen only a few times. The chain employs TRBV12-3 or TRBV12-4 and TRBJ1-6; TRBD1 might be the D (5 bases). The CDR3 sequence is 13 residues long. The V end lost 4 bases, the J end lost 9 bases, and 10 bases lay between the germline ends. CDR3 DNA sequence: TGTGCCAGCAGTTCCGAAAGGGGTTCACCCCTCCACTTT. It is translated as CASSSERGSPLHF.

The rearrangement joins TRBV6-1 to TRBJ1-1; D is undetermined. V dropped 6 bases and J dropped 2 bases, with 13 bases sitting between them. The CDR3 has 14 residues. CDR1 is MNHNS, CDR2 SASEGT, per germline. CDR3 coding DNA: TGTGCCAGCAGGGGAGGGTCCCATAACACTGAAGCTTTCTTT. Amino acid sequence: CASRGGSHNTEAFF.

This clonotype came up a few times. The chain combines TRBV12-3 or TRBV12-4 with TRBJ1-1; TRBD1 matches 7 bases. After removal of 1 base from V and 0 bases from J, the junction contained 5 bases not matched to a gene. The CDR3 covers 16 residues. The CDR3 sequence: CASSLDLGQLNTEAFF. For the CDR3, the DNA is TGTGCCAGCAGTTTAGACCTGGGACAGCTGAACACTGAAGCTTTCTTT.

V usage is TRBV5-1 and J usage is TRBJ2-5, with D perhaps TRBD2 (7 bases). V lost 2 bases and J 3 bases, leaving 14 bases between the germline ends. CDR1 is SGHRS and CDR2 is YFSETQ in the germline V gene. This CDR3 has 15 amino acids. CDR3 nucleotides: TGCGCCAGCAGCTTACAGGGAGGGGAGGAAGAGACCCAGTACTTC. This translates into CASSLQGGEEETQYF.

This clonotype was recorded a few times. This chain uses TRBV19 with TRBJ1-2; D not resolved. Looked up from germline, CDR1 is LNHDA and CDR2 is SQIVND (reference sequence). The V gene lost 3 bases and the J gene lost 2 bases, with 19 bases spanning the gap. The CDR3 length is 17 residues. The CDR3 region is CASSIEVRIGRNYGYTF. Written as DNA, the CDR3 is TGTGCCAGTAGTATTGAGGTTCGAATCGGCAGAAACTATGGCTACACCTTC.

A note on this clonotype: An end of the junction differs from the germline gene, which may be a read error. V and J are TRBV4-2 and TRBJ1-1, with D unclear. The CDR3 is 14 amino acids. CDR1 is LGHNA, CDR2 YNFKEQ, per germline. DNA of the CDR3: TGTGCCATCAGCCACGGGCTCCTCTGCACTGAAGCTTTCTTT. Residues: CAISHGLLCTEAFF.

The chain has TRBV6-1 and TRBJ2-4, with TRBD2 identical over 7 bases. The CDR3 loop spans 13 amino acids. V lost 7 bases to trimming and J lost 5 bases; unmatched junction nucleotides: 5. The germline gives CDR1 MNHNS, CDR2 SASEGT. CDR3: CASMELAENIQYF. The CDR3, as DNA: TGTGCCAGCATGGAGCTAGCGGAAAACATTCAGTACTTC.

The chain joins TRBV27 to TRBJ2-2; the D gene is possibly TRBD2 (7 bases). The CDR3 contains 16 residues. Looked up from germline, CDR1 is MNHEY and CDR2 is SMNVEV (reference sequence). The V and J ends lost 1 base and 7 bases respectively, with 16 bases between them. The CDR3 sequence is CASSLFGGGIHGELFF. For the CDR3, the DNA is TGTGCCAGCAGTTTATTTGGGGGGGGCATTCACGGGGAGCTGTTTTTT.

The chain is built from TRBV27 and TRBJ2-2; 9 bases match TRBD1. V lost 3 bases to trimming and J lost 3 bases; unmatched junction nucleotides: 5. CDR1 is MNHEY and CDR2 is SMNVEV in the germline V gene (reference sequence). There are 16 residues in the CDR3. The CDR3 bases are TGTGCCAGCAGTTTGTACGGGACAGGGTACACCGGGGAGCTGTTTTTT. Translation: CASSLYGTGYTGELFF.

V usage is TRBV7-9 and J usage is TRBJ1-1, with a possible D match to TRBD1 (5 bases). From germline, CDR1 is SEHNR and CDR2 FQNEAQ (reference sequence). V lost 3 bases to trimming and J lost 1 base, with 9 bases between them. CDR3 length equals 14 residues. As DNA, the CDR3 is TGTGCCAGCAGCTTCACAACAGGGAACACTGAAGCTTTCTTT. This translates into CASSFTTGNTEAFF.